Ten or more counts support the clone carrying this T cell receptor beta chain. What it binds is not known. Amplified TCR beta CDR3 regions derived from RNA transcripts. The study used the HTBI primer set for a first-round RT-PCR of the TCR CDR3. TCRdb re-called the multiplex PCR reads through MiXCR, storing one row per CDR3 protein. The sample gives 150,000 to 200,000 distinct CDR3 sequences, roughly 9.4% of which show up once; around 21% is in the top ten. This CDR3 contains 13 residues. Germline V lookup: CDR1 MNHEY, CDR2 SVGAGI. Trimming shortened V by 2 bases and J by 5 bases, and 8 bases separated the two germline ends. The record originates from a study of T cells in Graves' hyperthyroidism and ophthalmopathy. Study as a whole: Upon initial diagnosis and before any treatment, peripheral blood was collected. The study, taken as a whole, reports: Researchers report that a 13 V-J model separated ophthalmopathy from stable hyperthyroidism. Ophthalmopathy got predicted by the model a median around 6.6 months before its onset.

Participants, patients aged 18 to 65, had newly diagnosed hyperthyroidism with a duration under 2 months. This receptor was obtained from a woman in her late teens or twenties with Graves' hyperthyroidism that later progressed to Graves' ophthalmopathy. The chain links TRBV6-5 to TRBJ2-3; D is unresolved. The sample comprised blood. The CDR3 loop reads CASSYASRDTQYF. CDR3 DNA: TGTGCCAGCAGTTACGCGAGTCGAGATACGCAGTATTTT.